This is a list of T cell receptor beta chains from one sample in a study of shared clonotypes between healthy human individuals. Profiled with immunoSEQ multiplex PCR; TCRdb holds only in-frame clones, not every one. Seen here are around 500,000 clones, approximately 81% observed once, and the top ten hold roughly 13%. Sequenced material: PBMCs. The receptors derive from a woman in her thirties or forties in good health. Some clones in this sample may be carry-over from other donors' samples. Both conserved end residues are trimmed from each CDR3.

v_gene	j_gene	CDR3aa
TRBV5-1	TRBJ1-1	ASSLTSQGLNTEAF
TRBV10-3	TRBJ2-5	ATRRGWGLSQETQY
TRBV28	TRBJ2-7	ATGTFSYEQY
TRBV10-3	TRBJ2-2	AIRSGTGGKVGELF
TRBV5-1	TRBJ2-7	ASSPPGYEQY
TRBV30	TRBJ2-5	AWSVPGIETQY
TRBV29-1	TRBJ2-7	SVVVGMGSGQY
TRBV2	TRBJ1-4	ASSLGQETFNEKLF
TRBV11-1	TRBJ2-3	ASSLGTGRQY
TRBV19	TRBJ2-7	ASSPSKLANEQY
TRBV5-1	TRBJ2-3	ASSLGQGSDTQY
TRBV27	TRBJ1-2	ASSTAGGGYT
TRBV12-5	TRBJ2-5	ASGHLAGGLQTQY
TRBV28	TRBJ1-2	ASRGYGYT
TRBV5-1	TRBJ2-2	ASSLGRNTGELF
TRBV18	TRBJ2-7	ASSSTRNKVSYEQY
TRBV28	TRBJ2-4	ASSLPGHSAKNIQY
TRBV11-1	TRBJ2-1	ASSQPTAYNEQF
TRBV9	TRBJ2-2	ASSPGQGWAGELF
TRBV5-3	TRBJ1-1	ARSLRVRGTEAF
TRBV7-8	TRBJ1-3	ASSLARRGLVFSGNTIY
TRBV7-9	TRBJ2-1	ASSLFGLSSYNEQF
TRBV29-1	TRBJ2-2	SVSGTTTGELF
TRBV30	TRBJ2-7	AWSRRAIAYEQY
TRBV7-9	TRBJ1-5	ASSWDGDQPQH
TRBV2	TRBJ2-1	ASRALAGGNYNEQF